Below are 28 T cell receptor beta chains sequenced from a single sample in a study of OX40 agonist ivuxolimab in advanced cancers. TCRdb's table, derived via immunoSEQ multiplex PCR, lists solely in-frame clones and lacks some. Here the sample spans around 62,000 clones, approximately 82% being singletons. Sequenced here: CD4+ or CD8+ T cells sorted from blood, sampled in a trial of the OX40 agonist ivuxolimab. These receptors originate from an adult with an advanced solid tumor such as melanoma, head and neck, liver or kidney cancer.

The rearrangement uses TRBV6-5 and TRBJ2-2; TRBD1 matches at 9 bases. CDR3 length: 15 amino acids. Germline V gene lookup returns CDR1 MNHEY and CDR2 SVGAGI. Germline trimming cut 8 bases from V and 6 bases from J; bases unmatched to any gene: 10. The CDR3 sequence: CASSRPRDRAGELFF. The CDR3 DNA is TGTGCCAGCTCCCGACCCAGGGACAGGGCCGGGGAGCTGTTTTTT.

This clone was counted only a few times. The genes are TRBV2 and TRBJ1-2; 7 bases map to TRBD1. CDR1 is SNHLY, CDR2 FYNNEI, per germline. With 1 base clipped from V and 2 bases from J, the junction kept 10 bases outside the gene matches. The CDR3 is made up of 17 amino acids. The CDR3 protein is CASSEGWPDRPNYGYTF. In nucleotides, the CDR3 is TGTGCCAGCAGTGAAGGCTGGCCGGACAGGCCCAACTATGGCTACACCTTC.

The CDR3 DNA is TGTGCCAGCAGTGGACGGAAGAATCAGCCCCAGCATTTT. Its protein product is CASSGRKNQPQHF. This chain links TRBV6-6 with TRBJ1-5, with no clear D. The CDR3 totals 13 residues. Germline loops: CDR1 MNHNY, CDR2 SVGAGI (reference sequence). Between the trimmed V and J ends, which lost 5 bases and 4 bases, there was a span of 9 bases.

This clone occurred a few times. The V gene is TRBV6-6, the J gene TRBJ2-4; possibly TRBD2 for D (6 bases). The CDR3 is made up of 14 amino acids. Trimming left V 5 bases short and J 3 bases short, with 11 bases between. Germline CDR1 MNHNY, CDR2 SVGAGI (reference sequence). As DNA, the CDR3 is TGTGCCAGCAGTGGGATTAGCGGCAAAAACATTCAGTACTTC. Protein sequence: CASSGISGKNIQYF.

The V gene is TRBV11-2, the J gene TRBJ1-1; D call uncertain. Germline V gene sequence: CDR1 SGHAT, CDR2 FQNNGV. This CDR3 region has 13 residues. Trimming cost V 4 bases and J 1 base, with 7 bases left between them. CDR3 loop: CASSWNANTEAFF. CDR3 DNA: TGTGCCAGCAGCTGGAACGCGAACACTGAAGCTTTCTTT.

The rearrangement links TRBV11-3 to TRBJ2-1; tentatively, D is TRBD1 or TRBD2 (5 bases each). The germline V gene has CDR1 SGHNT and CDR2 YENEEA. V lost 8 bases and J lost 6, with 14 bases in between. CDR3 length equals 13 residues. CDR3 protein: CASFPGGGNEQFF. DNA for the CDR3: TGTGCCAGCTTCCCGGGTGGGGGCAATGAGCAGTTCTTC.

The CDR3, as DNA: TGTGCCAGCAGCCAAGCCGCGGACAGGGGGTCTTCTAACTATGGCTACACCTTC. Translating gives CASSQAADRGSSNYGYTF. V usage is TRBV7-2 and J usage is TRBJ1-2; 10 nucleotides agree with TRBD1. V lost 5 bases, J lost 0 bases, and 12 bases stayed unmatched. CDR1 and CDR2 (germline): SGHTA, FQGNSA. CDR3 length: 18 amino acids.

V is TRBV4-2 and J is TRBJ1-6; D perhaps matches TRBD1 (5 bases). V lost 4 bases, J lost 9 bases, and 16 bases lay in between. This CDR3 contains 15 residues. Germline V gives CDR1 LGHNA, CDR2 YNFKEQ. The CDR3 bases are TGTGCCAGCAGCCCCCAAGCAGGGAATACTTCACCCCTCCACTTT. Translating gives CASSPQAGNTSPLHF.

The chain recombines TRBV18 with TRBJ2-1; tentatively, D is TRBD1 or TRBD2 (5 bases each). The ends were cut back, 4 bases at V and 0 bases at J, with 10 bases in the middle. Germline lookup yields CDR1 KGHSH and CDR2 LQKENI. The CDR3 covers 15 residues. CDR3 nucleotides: TGTGCCAGCTCACAGGGGACCGACTCCTACAATGAGCAGTTCTTC. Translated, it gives CASSQGTDSYNEQFF.

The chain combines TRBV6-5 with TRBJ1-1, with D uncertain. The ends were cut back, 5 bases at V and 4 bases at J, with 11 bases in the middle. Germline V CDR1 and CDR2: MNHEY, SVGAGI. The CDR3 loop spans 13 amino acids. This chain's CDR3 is CASSPPQRTEAFF. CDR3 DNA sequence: TGTGCCAGCAGTCCCCCCCAGCGCACTGAAGCTTTCTTT.

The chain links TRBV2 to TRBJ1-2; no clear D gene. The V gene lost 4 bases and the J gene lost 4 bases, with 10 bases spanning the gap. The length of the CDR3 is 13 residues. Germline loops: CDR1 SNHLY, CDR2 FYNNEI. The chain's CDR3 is CASSVGLGYGYTF. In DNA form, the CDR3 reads TGTGCCAGCAGTGTGGGATTGGGCTATGGCTACACCTTC.

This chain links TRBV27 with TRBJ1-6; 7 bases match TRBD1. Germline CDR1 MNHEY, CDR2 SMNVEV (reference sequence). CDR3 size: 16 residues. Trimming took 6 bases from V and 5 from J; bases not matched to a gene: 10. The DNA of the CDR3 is TGTGCCAGCAGAAACAGGGGCGGGATTCATAATTCACCCCTCCACTTT. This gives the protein CASRNRGGIHNSPLHF.

Here the CDR3 reads CASSQSVGDSVEQYF. The CDR3 DNA is TGTGCCAGCAGCCAATCTGTCGGGGACTCCGTTGAGCAGTACTTC. This chain connects TRBV7-8 to TRBJ2-7, with D perhaps matching TRBD2 (6 bases). The CDR3 consists of 15 residues. CDR1 SGHVS and CDR2 FQNEAQ come from the germline V gene. Trimming left V 5 bases short and J 7 bases short, with 21 bases between.

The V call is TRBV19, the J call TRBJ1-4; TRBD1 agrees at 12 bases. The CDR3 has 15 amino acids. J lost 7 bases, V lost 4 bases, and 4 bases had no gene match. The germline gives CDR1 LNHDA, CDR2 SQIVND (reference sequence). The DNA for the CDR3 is TGTGCCAGTAGTACGGGACAGGGGGCGAGTGAAAAACTGTTTTTT. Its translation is CASSTGQGASEKLFF.

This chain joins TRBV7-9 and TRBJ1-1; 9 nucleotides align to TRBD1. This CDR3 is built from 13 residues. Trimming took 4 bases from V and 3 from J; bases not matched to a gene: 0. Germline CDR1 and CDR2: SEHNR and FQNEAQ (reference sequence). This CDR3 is CASSWTGDTEAFF. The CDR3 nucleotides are TGTGCCAGCAGCTGGACAGGGGACACTGAAGCTTTCTTT.

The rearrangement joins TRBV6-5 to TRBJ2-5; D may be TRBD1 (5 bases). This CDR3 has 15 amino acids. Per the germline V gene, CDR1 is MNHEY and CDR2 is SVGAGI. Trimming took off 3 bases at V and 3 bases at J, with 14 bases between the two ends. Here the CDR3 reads CASSYTTVPKETQYF. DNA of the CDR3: TGTGCCAGCAGTTATACGACAGTTCCTAAAGAGACCCAGTACTTC.

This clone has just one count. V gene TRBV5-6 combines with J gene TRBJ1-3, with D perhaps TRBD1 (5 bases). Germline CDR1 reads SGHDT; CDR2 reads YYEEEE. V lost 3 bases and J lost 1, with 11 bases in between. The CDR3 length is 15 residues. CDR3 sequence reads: CASSSPGGSGNTIYF. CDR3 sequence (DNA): TGTGCCAGCAGCTCACCCGGGGGATCTGGAAACACCATATATTTT.

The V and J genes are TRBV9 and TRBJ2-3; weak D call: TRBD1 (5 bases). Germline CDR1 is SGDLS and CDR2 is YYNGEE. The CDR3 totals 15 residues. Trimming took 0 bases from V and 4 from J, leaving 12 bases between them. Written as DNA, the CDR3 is TGTGCCAGCAGCGTAGCGGTCAGGGCCGCAGATACGCAGTATTTT. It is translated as CASSVAVRAADTQYF.

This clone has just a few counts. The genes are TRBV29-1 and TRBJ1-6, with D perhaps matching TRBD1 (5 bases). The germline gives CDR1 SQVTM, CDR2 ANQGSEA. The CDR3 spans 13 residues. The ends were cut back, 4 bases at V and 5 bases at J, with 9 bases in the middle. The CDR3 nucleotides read TGCAGCGTTGGTTGGGACGATAATTCACCCCTCCACTTT. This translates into CSVGWDDNSPLHF.

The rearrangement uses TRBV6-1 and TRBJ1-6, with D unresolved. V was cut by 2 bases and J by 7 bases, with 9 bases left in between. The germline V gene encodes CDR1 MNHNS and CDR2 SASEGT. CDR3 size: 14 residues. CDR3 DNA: TGTGCCAGCAGTGAACTGATCGGCAATTCACCCCTCCACTTT. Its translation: CASSELIGNSPLHF.

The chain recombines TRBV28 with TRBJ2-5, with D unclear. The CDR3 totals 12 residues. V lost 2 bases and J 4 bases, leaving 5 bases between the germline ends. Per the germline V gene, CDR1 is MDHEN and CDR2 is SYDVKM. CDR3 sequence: CASSLVRETQYF. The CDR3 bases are TGTGCCAGCAGTTTAGTACGAGAGACCCAGTACTTC.

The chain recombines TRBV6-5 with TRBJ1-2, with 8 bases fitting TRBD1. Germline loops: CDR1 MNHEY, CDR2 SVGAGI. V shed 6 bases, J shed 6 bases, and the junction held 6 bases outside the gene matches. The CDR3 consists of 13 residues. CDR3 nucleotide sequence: TGTGCCAGCAGGACAGGGGTCCGTGATGGCTACACCTTC. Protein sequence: CASRTGVRDGYTF.

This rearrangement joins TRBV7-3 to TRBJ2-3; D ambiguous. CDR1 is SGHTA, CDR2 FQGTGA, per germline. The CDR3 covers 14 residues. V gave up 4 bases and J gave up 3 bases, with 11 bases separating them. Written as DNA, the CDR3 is TGTGCCAGCAGCTCCCCCCCGCTAACAGATACGCAGTATTTT. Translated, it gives CASSSPPLTDTQYF.

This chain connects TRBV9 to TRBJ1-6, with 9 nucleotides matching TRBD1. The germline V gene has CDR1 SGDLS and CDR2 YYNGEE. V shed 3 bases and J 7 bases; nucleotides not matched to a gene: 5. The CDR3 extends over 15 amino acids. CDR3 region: CASSAGTGSNSPLHF. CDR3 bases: TGTGCCAGCAGCGCCGGGACAGGGTCGAATTCACCCCTCCACTTT.

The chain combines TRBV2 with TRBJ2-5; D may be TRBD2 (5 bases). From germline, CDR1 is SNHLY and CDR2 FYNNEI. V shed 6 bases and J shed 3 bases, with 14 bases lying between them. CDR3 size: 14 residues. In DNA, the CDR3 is TGTGCCAGCAGGGTAATGGGAGTCAAAGAGACCCAGTACTTC. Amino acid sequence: CASRVMGVKETQYF. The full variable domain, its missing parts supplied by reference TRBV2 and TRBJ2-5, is EPEVTQTPSHQVTQMGQEVILRCVPISNHLYFYWYRQILGQKVEFLVSFYNNEISEKSEIFDDQFSVERPDGSNFTLKIRSTKLEDSAMYFCASRVMGVKETQYFGPGTRLLVL.

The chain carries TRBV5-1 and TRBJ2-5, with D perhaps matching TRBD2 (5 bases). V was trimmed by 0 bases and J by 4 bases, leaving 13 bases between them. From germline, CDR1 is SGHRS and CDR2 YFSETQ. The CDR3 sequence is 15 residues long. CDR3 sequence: CASSLGSTGRETQYF. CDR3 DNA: TGCGCCAGCAGCTTGGGTAGCACGGGGAGAGAGACCCAGTACTTC.

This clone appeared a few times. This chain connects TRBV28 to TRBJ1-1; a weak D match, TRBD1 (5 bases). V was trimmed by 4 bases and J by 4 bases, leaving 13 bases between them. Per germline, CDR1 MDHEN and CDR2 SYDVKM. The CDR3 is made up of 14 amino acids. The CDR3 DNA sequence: TGTGCCAGCAGTTCCGGGGGAAGCGGCACTGAAGCTTTCTTT. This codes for CASSSGGSGTEAFF.

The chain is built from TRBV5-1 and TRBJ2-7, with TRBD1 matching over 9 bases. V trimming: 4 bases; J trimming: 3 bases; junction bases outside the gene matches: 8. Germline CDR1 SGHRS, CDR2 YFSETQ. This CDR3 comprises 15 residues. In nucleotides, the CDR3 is TGCGCCAGCAGCCCAACTCCGGGACAGGGCTACGAGCAGTACTTC. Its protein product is CASSPTPGQGYEQYF.